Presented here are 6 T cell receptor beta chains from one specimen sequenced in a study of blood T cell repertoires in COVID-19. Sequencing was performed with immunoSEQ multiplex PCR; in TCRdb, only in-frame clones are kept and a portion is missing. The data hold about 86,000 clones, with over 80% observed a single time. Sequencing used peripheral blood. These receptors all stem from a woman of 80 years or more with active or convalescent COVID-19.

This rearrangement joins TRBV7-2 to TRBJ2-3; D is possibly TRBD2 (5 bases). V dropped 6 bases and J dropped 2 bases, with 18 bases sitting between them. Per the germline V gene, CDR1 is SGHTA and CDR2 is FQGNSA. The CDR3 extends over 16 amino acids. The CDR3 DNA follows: TGTGCCAGCAGTCGCGGCCCGGACTCGACCACAGATACGCAGTATTTT. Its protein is CASSRGPDSTTDTQYF. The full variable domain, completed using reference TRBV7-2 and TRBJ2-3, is GAGVSQSPSNKVTEKGKDVELRCDPISGHTALYWYRQSLGQGLEFLIYFQGNSAPDKSGLPSDRFSAERTGGSVSTLTIQRTQQEDSAVYLCASSRGPDSTTDTQYFGPGTRLTVL.

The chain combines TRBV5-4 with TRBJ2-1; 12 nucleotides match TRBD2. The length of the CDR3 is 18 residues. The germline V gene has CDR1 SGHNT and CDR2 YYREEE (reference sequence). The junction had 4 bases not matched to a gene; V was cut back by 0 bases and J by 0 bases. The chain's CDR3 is CASSLGLAGESSYNEQFF. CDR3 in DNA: TGTGCCAGCAGCTTGGGACTAGCGGGGGAGAGCTCCTACAATGAGCAGTTCTTC.

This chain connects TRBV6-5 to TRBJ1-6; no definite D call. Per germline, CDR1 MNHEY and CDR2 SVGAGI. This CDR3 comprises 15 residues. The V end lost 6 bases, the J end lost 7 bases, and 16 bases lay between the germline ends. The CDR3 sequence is CASSLTLTENSPLHF. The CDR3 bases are TGTGCCAGCAGCTTAACATTAACCGAAAATTCACCCCTCCACTTT.

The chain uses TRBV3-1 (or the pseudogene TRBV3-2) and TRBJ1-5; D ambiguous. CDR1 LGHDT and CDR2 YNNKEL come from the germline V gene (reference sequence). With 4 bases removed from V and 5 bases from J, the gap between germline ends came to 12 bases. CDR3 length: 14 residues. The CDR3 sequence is CASSPRLGHQPQHF. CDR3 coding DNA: TGTGCCAGCAGCCCTAGACTAGGGCATCAGCCCCAGCATTTT.

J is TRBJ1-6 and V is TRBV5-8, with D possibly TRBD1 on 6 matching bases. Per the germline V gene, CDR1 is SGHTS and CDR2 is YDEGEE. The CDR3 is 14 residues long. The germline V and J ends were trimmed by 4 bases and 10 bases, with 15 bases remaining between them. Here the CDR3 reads CASSLTGIPSPLHF. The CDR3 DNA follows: TGTGCCAGCAGCCTTACAGGGATCCCCTCACCCCTCCACTTT.

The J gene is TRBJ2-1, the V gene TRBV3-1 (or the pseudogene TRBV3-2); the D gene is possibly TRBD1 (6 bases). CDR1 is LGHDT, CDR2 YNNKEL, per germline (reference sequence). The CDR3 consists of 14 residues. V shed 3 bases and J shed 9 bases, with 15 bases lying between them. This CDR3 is CASSQGASFGEQFF. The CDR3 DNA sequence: TGTGCCAGCAGCCAGGGGGCTTCGTTCGGTGAGCAGTTCTTC.